The 27 T cell receptor beta chains listed next were all sequenced from one sample in a study of blood T cell repertoires in COVID-19. This table comes from immunoSEQ multiplex PCR, and its TCRdb copy is limited to in-frame clones, with some not included. Of around 83,000 clones in the sample, roughly 89% were seen once. The specimen sequenced was peripheral blood. Receptors originate from a man between 45 and 60 years old with active or convalescent COVID-19.

This clone occurred a few times. The sample carries other DNA sequences with the same CDR3. The chain couples TRBV6-5 to TRBJ1-1; tentative D call: TRBD1 (5 bases). V was trimmed by 2 bases and J by 5 bases, leaving 6 bases between them. Looked up from germline, CDR1 is MNHEY and CDR2 is SVGAGI. The CDR3 has 12 amino acids. The chain's CDR3 is CASSYGGTEAFF. The CDR3 coding sequence is TGTGCCAGCAGTTACGGGGGGACTGAAGCTTTCTTT.

V is TRBV28 and J is TRBJ1-2; the match to TRBD1 covers 7 bases. The V segment lost 11 bases and the J segment 5 bases; nucleotides outside the gene matches: 8. Germline V gives CDR1 MDHEN, CDR2 SYDVKM. The CDR3 length is 12 residues. The chain's CDR3 is CAAQQGPYGYTF. The CDR3 nucleotides are TGTGCCGCCCAACAGGGGCCATATGGCTACACCTTC.

This chain connects TRBV29-1 to TRBJ2-5; no clear D gene. The CDR3 has 12 residues. The germline CDR1 and CDR2 sequences are SQVTM and ANQGSEA. Trimming shortened V by 4 bases and J by 1 base, and 7 bases separated the two germline ends. The CDR3 protein is CSVVLSQETQYF. The CDR3 DNA follows: TGCAGCGTTGTTCTCAGCCAAGAGACCCAGTACTTC.

CDR3 sequence (DNA): TGTGCCAGCAGTGAACTAGCTAGCGGGAGGGAGACCCAGTACTTC. This gives the protein CASSELASGRETQYF. J is TRBJ2-5 and V is TRBV2, with TRBD2 identical over 11 bases. The junction had 4 bases not matched to a gene; V was cut back by 2 bases and J by 5 bases. This CDR3 spans 15 amino acids. CDR1 is SNHLY, CDR2 FYNNEI, per germline.

The chain has TRBV12-5 and TRBJ2-2; 13 bases match TRBD2. CDR1 is LGHNT, CDR2 FRNRAP, per germline. This CDR3 has 16 amino acids. With V trimmed by 9 bases and J by 0 bases, 4 bases remained unmatched. The CDR3 nucleotides read TGTGCTAGCCAGGGACTAGCGGGGACGAACACCGGGGAGCTGTTTTTT. Translation: CASQGLAGTNTGELFF.

J is TRBJ1-1 and V is TRBV19, with TRBD1 identical over 10 bases. V lost 4 bases to trimming and J lost 12 bases; unmatched junction nucleotides: 14. Germline assignment: CDR1 LNHDA and CDR2 SQIVND (reference sequence). The CDR3 is 15 residues long. The CDR3 loop reads CASSTTGQGEGMPFF. DNA for the CDR3: TGTGCCAGTAGTACGACCGGACAGGGGGAAGGTATGCCTTTCTTT.

The rearrangement joins TRBV5-1 to TRBJ1-1; D may be TRBD1 (5 bases). Per the germline V gene, CDR1 is SGHRS and CDR2 is YFSETQ. Trimming cost V 4 bases and J 5 bases, with 18 bases left between them. The length of the CDR3 is 15 residues. CDR3 residues: CASSPTSGIPTEAFF. CDR3 nucleotides: TGCGCCAGCAGCCCGACCTCAGGGATACCGACTGAAGCTTTCTTT.

The chain recombines TRBV19 with TRBJ1-6, with D possibly TRBD1 on 6 matching bases. The CDR3 contains 16 residues. Per the germline V gene, CDR1 is LNHDA and CDR2 is SQIVND (reference sequence). Trimming removed 2 bases at V and 5 bases at J, with 13 bases between. The CDR3 DNA follows: TGTGCCAGTAGTATACGGGGGGGCACGAATAATTCACCCCTCCACTTT. Its protein is CASSIRGGTNNSPLHF.

As regards this clone: A junction end diverges from the germline sequence, so it may reflect a read error. The chain recombines TRBV4-1 with TRBJ2-7, with a weak D call TRBD2 (6 bases). The CDR3 has 15 residues. Looked up from germline, CDR1 is MGHRA and CDR2 is YSYEKL. CDR3 nucleotides: TGCGCCAGCAGCCAGGAAACCCGGGACTCCCACGAGCAGTACTTC. This translates into CASSQETRDSHEQYF.

The CDR3 DNA sequence: TGCGCCAGCAGTCGGCGTCAGGGGCCGGCGAGGGATAATTCACCCCTCCACTTT. Translation: CASSRRQGPARDNSPLHF. V usage is TRBV23-1 and J usage is TRBJ1-6, with TRBD1 as a possible D gene (6 bases). TRBV23-1 falls under the ORF class, with uncertain function. V dropped 4 bases and J dropped 5 bases, with 21 bases sitting between them. The CDR3 is 18 amino acids.

V gene TRBV3-1 (or the pseudogene TRBV3-2) combines with J gene TRBJ2-3, with TRBD2 matching 10 bases. The J segment lost 7 bases and the V segment lost 3 bases, leaving 7 bases of the junction unmatched. CDR1 LGHDT and CDR2 YNNKEL come from the germline V gene (reference sequence). The length of the CDR3 is 15 residues. CDR3 amino acids: CASSHASGSPNTQYF. CDR3 nucleotides: TGTGCCAGCAGCCATGCTAGCGGGAGTCCGAATACGCAGTATTTT.

The V gene is TRBV21-1, the J gene TRBJ1-3; the listed D gene, TRBD1, was not tested against the DNA. TRBV21-1 is a known pseudogene. The CDR3 loop spans 15 amino acids. The CDR3 protein is CASSALGTGRNTIYF. In DNA, the CDR3 is TGTGCCAGCAGCGCCCTTGGGACAGGTCGGAACACCATATATTTT.

The chain carries TRBV18 and TRBJ2-1; 11 bases map to TRBD2. The CDR3 is 16 residues long. The junction had 3 bases not matched to a gene; V was cut back by 3 bases and J by 2 bases. Germline CDR1 is KGHSH and CDR2 is LQKENI. CDR3 sequence (DNA): TGTGCCAGCTCACCCTCACTAGCGGGAGCCTACAATGAGCAGTTCTTC. Translation gives CASSPSLAGAYNEQFF.

The chain joins TRBV7-2 to TRBJ1-4; TRBD1 aligns across 8 bases. CDR3 length: 15 residues. V was clipped by 5 bases and J by 5 bases; unmatched bases: 7. The V gene's germline CDR1 is SGHTA and CDR2 FQGNSA. CDR3 in amino acids: CASSVDRGGNEKLFF. DNA of the CDR3: TGTGCCAGCAGCGTCGACAGGGGTGGAAATGAAAAACTGTTTTTT.

In its sample, this clone was seen once. The J gene is TRBJ2-1, the V gene TRBV7-8, with D tentatively TRBD2 (6 bases). CDR1 and CDR2 (germline): SGHVS, FQNEAQ. The CDR3 contains 18 residues. V was trimmed by 1 base and J by 2 bases, leaving 18 bases between them. In DNA form, the CDR3 reads TGTGCCAGCAGCTTAGAACTAGCCGCCGGAGTGCCCTACAATGAGCAGTTCTTC. Protein sequence: CASSLELAAGVPYNEQFF.

The rearrangement uses TRBV5-6 and TRBJ2-3, with 8 bases identical to TRBD2. J lost 5 bases, V lost 4 bases, and 9 bases had no gene match. The CDR3 is made up of 15 amino acids. CDR1 is SGHDT, CDR2 YYEEEE, per germline. DNA of the CDR3: TGTGCCAGCAGCCACCGAGCGGGGGTGGGAGATACGCAGTATTTT. Translated: CASSHRAGVGDTQYF.

The chain employs TRBV19 and TRBJ1-2; 9 nucleotides align to TRBD1. This CDR3 is built from 15 residues. CDR1 and CDR2 from the germline V gene are LNHDA and SQIVND (reference sequence). J was trimmed by 8 bases and V by 5 bases; bases with no gene match: 12. The CDR3 here is CASSSSGTGPWGYTF. CDR3 nucleotides: TGTGCCAGTAGTTCCTCCGGGACAGGGCCTTGGGGCTACACCTTC.

The V call is TRBV28, the J call TRBJ1-5; the match to TRBD1 covers 8 bases. Germline V gives CDR1 MDHEN, CDR2 SYDVKM. The length of the CDR3 is 16 residues. The junction had 8 bases not matched to a gene; V was cut back by 7 bases and J by 0 bases. The CDR3 region has the DNA TGTGCCAGCAACCCACAGGGGGAAATTAGCAATCAGCCCCAGCATTTT. The encoded protein is CASNPQGEISNQPQHF.

The V call is TRBV4-3, the J call TRBJ2-3; 8 nucleotides agree with TRBD2. This CDR3 is 19 amino acids long. The V gene end was trimmed by 1 base and the J gene end by 4 bases; junction bases not matched to a gene: 16. Germline-derived CDR1 and CDR2 are LGHNA and YSLEER. CDR3 amino acids: CASSQGLGGGLSRADTQYF. The CDR3 coding sequence is TGCGCCAGCAGCCAAGGGCTCGGCGGGGGGTTAAGTCGGGCAGATACGCAGTATTTT.

The V gene is TRBV5-1, the J gene TRBJ2-4, with 7 bases matching TRBD2. Germline V gene data show CDR1 as SGHRS and CDR2 as YFSETQ. V shed 4 bases and J 7 bases; nucleotides not matched to a gene: 8. The CDR3 consists of 14 residues. CDR3 loop: CASSARSGNNIQYF. DNA for the CDR3: TGCGCCAGCAGCGCCCGCAGCGGGAATAACATTCAGTACTTC. Together with reference TRBV5-1 and TRBJ2-4, the CDR3 gives the full variable domain: KAGVTQTPRYLIKTRGQQVTLSCSPISGHRSVSWYQQTPGQGLQFLFEYFSETQRNKGNFPGRFSGRQFSNSRSEMNVSTLELGDSALYLCASSARSGNNIQYFGAGTRLSVL.

The chain recombines TRBV18 with TRBJ1-2, with D tentatively TRBD1 (6 bases). Trimming left V 3 bases short and J 3 bases short, with 11 bases between. The CDR3 totals 14 residues. CDR1 is KGHSH and CDR2 is LQKENI in the germline V gene. In nucleotides, the CDR3 is TGTGCCAGCTCACCTGGACAGACTTACTATGGCTACACCTTC. Its protein product is CASSPGQTYYGYTF.

DNA of the CDR3: TGTGCCAGCAGTGAAGCGCAGGGGCCTACGACTTTCTTT. Translated: CASSEAQGPTTFF. The rearrangement joins TRBV2 to TRBJ1-1; the D gene is possibly TRBD1 (6 bases). The CDR3 runs 13 residues. CDR1 is SNHLY and CDR2 is FYNNEI in the germline V gene. V gave up 0 bases and J gave up 12 bases, with 14 bases separating them.

The genes are TRBV7-6 and TRBJ1-1; TRBD1 is a possible D gene (6 bases). The CDR3 loop spans 19 amino acids. Trimming stripped 1 base from V and 1 base from J, with 22 bases between. Germline V gene lookup returns CDR1 SGHVS and CDR2 FNYEAQ. The CDR3 DNA follows: TGTGCCAGCAGCTTAGGCTTCGGGGGGGCGCTAAGTCAGAACACTGAAGCTTTCTTT. Translating gives CASSLGFGGALSQNTEAFF.

This chain links TRBV7-8 with TRBJ1-5; tentatively, D is TRBD1 (5 bases). CDR1 SGHVS and CDR2 FQNEAQ come from the germline V gene. V lost 5 bases to trimming and J lost 5 bases, with 13 bases between them. The CDR3 is made up of 14 amino acids. In nucleotides, the CDR3 is TGTGCCAGCAGCCAGGACGGGACTGATCAGCCCCAGCATTTT. It codes for CASSQDGTDQPQHF.

This rearrangement joins TRBV10-2 to TRBJ2-5, with 8 bases matching TRBD2. Germline V CDR1 and CDR2: WSHSY, SAAADI. After removal of 6 bases from V and 4 bases from J, the junction contained 16 bases not matched to a gene. This CDR3 contains 17 residues. The CDR3, as DNA: TGCGCCAGCAGGAGTAGCGGGACGGGACTTAAAATAGAGACCCAGTACTTC. Translation: CASRSSGTGLKIETQYF.

V usage is TRBV29-1 and J usage is TRBJ2-3, with TRBD2 identical over 10 bases. Germline CDR1 is SQVTM and CDR2 is ANQGSEA. CDR3 size: 18 residues. V lost 1 base and J lost 2; bases outside the gene matches: 12. CDR3 amino acids: CSVEGSGGPTSNTDTQYF. CDR3 nucleotide sequence: TGCAGCGTTGAAGGTAGCGGGGGGCCCACATCCAACACAGATACGCAGTATTTT.

A few counts support this clone. The CDR3 spells CASSVGTNPYEQYF. The CDR3 DNA reads TGTGCCAGCAGCGTAGGGACTAATCCCTACGAGCAGTACTTC. This chain uses TRBV9 with TRBJ2-7; perhaps TRBD2 as D (6 bases). V was cut by 0 bases and J by 2 bases, with 9 bases left in between. The CDR3 has 14 residues. Looked up from germline, CDR1 is SGDLS and CDR2 is YYNGEE.